The rows below give T cell receptor beta chains drawn from one sample of a study of technical replicates of blood from a handful of donors. The data were produced by immunoSEQ multiplex PCR, yet TCRdb's version contains in-frame clones alone and is incomplete. The data hold 74,000 or so clones, with approximately 91% observed a single time. Sequenced: T cells isolated from PBMCs. These receptors all come from a human donor in good health. Both conserved end residues are part of each CDR3. D genes are given only for firm matches. Rows give clone size only sometimes, using once, few, many, or a class for an expanded clone.

TRBJ1-1,-,TRBV4-2,-,CATGGNTEAFF,TGTGCCACCGGCGGGAACACTGAAGCTTTCTTT
TRBJ1-2,-,TRBV5-6,-,CASRPLGGNYGYTF,TGTGCCAGCAGGCCGCTCGGGGGGAACTATGGCTACACCTTC
TRBJ2-2,once,TRBV7-3,TRBD1,CASSLVPGQGSAGELFF,TGTGCCAGCAGCTTAGTACCGGGACAGGGCTCCGCCGGGGAGCTGTTTTTT
TRBJ1-1,-,TRBV6-1,-,CATIRGGTEAFF,TGTGCCACTATCAGGGGAGGGACTGAAGCTTTCTTT
TRBJ2-1,once,TRBV30,TRBD1,CKGAVYNEQFF,TGTAAGGGGGCGGTTTACAATGAGCAGTTCTTC
TRBJ1-1,-,TRBV2,-,CASSYDGTITEAFF,TGTGCCAGCAGTTATGACGGCACTATCACTGAAGCTTTCTTT
TRBJ1-1,-,TRBV25-1,TRBD1,CASSSLFDRGNTEAFF,TGTGCCAGCAGTTCACTATTCGACAGGGGGAACACTGAAGCTTTCTTT
TRBJ1-2,-,TRBV19,-,CASSIDPAGIDYGYTF,TGTGCCAGTAGTATAGATCCAGCAGGGATCGACTATGGCTACACCTTC
TRBJ2-2,-,TRBV21-1,-,CASSPRDRVGTGELFF,TGTGCCAGCAGCCCGAGGGACAGGGTTGGCACCGGGGAGCTGTTTTTT
TRBJ2-7,-,TRBV5-6,TRBD1,CASSRDRGSYEQYF,TGTGCCAGCAGCCGGGACAGGGGCTCCTACGAGCAGTACTTC
TRBJ2-1,once,TRBV7-2,-,CASREGVHYNEQFF,TGTGCCAGCAGGGAGGGAGTCCACTACAATGAGCAGTTCTTC
TRBJ2-7,-,TRBV27,-,CASSLGLTYEQYF,TGTGCCAGCAGTTTGGGACTTACCTACGAGCAGTACTTC
TRBJ2-5,-,TRBV28,-,CASRRLSRGDQETQYF,TGTGCCAGCAGGAGGCTTAGCAGGGGGGACCAAGAGACCCAGTACTTC
TRBJ2-5,-,TRBV11-2,-,CASSRLAGETQYF,TGTGCCAGCAGCCGACTGGCCGGGGAGACCCAGTACTTC
TRBJ2-4,-,TRBV7-2,TRBD2,CASSPRTSGRSQYF,TGTGCCAGCAGCCCCAGGACTAGCGGGAGAAGTCAGTACTTC
TRBJ2-5,-,TRBV27,TRBD1,CASSLTGTGPETQYF,TGTGCCAGCAGCCTAACCGGGACAGGGCCAGAGACCCAGTACTTC
TRBJ2-7,-,TRBV5-4,-,CASSLEGRGDYEQYF,TGTGCCAGCAGCTTGGAAGGGAGGGGGGACTACGAGCAGTACTTC
TRBJ2-7,few,TRBV29-1,TRBD1,CSVGSGTGVEEQYF,TGCAGCGTTGGTTCCGGGACAGGGGTAGAGGAGCAGTACTTC
TRBJ1-2,once,TRBV14,-,CASSRGLSYRVGGSYGYTF,TGTGCCAGCAGCCGAGGACTCAGCTACAGGGTAGGAGGAAGCTATGGCTACACCTTC
TRBJ2-7,-,TRBV29-1,-,CSVEGPNGGREQYF,TGCAGCGTTGAAGGGCCGAACGGCGGCCGCGAGCAGTACTTC
TRBJ1-1,-,TRBV4-2,-,CASSQDRDTEAFF,TGTGCCAGCAGCCAAGACAGGGACACTGAAGCTTTCTTT
TRBJ2-3,-,TRBV11-2,-,CASSFRGRAYGDTQYF,TGTGCCAGCAGCTTTAGGGGGAGGGCCTACGGAGATACGCAGTATTTT
TRBJ2-3,-,TRBV11-2,-,CASSLDYAAVDTQYF,TGTGCCAGCAGCTTAGATTACGCAGCGGTAGATACGCAGTATTTT
TRBJ2-6,-,TRBV7-8,TRBD1,CASSVTGAGANVLTF,TGTGCCAGCAGCGTGACAGGGGCCGGGGCCAACGTCCTGACTTTC
TRBJ2-1,-,TRBV25-1,TRBD2,CASSDPSSGGRENEQFF,TGTGCCAGCAGTGACCCCTCCTCGGGCGGGAGGGAGAATGAGCAGTTCTTC
TRBJ1-5,once,TRBV5-1,-,CASSLDPGWHQPQHF,TGCGCCAGCAGCTTGGATCCGGGATGGCATCAGCCCCAGCATTTT
TRBJ1-1,few,TRBV5-6,TRBD1,CASSFRGPGAFF,TGTGCCAGCAGCTTCAGGGGGCCAGGAGCTTTCTTT
TRBJ1-2,once,TRBV11-2,-,CASSTGYGYTF,TGTGCCAGCAGTACAGGTTATGGCTACACCTTC
TRBJ2-7,-,TRBV5-4,-,CASSPGEELDYEQYF,TGTGCCAGCAGCCCCGGCGAGGAGTTGGACTACGAGCAGTACTTC
TRBJ2-7,-,TRBV7-2,TRBD2,CASSLDSGSRRVEQYF,TGTGCCAGCAGCTTAGACAGCGGGAGTAGACGGGTCGAGCAGTACTTC
TRBJ2-5,-,TRBV25-1,TRBD2,CASSLAGGASETQYF,TGTGCCAGCAGTTTAGCGGGAGGGGCATCGGAGACCCAGTACTTC
TRBJ2-5,-,TRBV7-9,TRBD1,CASSLTGPETQYF,TGTGCCAGCAGCTTGACAGGGCCAGAGACCCAGTACTTC